The sequence of this TCR beta chain was determined in a study of control samples from healthy donors and cancer patients. The repertoire was sequenced with immunoSEQ multiplex PCR; TCRdb's copy has only in-frame clones and lacks some. The data contain tens of thousands of clones, about 93% of them singletons. Germline V gene data show CDR1 as SNHLY and CDR2 as FYNNEI. The CDR3 spans 13 residues. V was cut by 7 bases and J by 2 bases, with 11 bases left in between. Sequenced: PBMCs. The J gene is TRBJ2-5, the V gene TRBV2; possible D gene TRBD1, 6 bases. This TCR was sampled from a woman in her forties or fifties with head and neck cancer. CDR3 amino acids: CASKGVLQETQYF. In DNA form, the CDR3 reads TGTGCCAGCAAGGGGGTCTTACAAGAGACCCAGTACTTC.